These 30 T cell receptor beta chains came from one sample sequenced in a study of blood T cell repertoires in COVID-19. The assay was immunoSEQ multiplex PCR, and TCRdb's table has in-frame clones only and misses some. The table lists 250,000 to 350,000 clones, 86% of them singletons. The sequenced sample was peripheral blood. The receptors derive from a woman aged 30 to 39 with active or convalescent COVID-19.

The rearrangement joins TRBV28 to TRBJ1-6, with 9 positions matching TRBD1. V shed 8 bases, J shed 10 bases, and the junction held 9 bases outside the gene matches. CDR1 and CDR2 from the germline V gene are MDHEN and SYDVKM. This CDR3 has 14 residues. This chain's CDR3 is CASGLETGGSPLHF. Written as DNA, the CDR3 is TGTGCCAGCGGGTTGGAAACAGGGGGCTCACCCCTCCACTTT.

J is TRBJ2-5 and V is TRBV2; 9 nucleotides align to TRBD2. Germline CDR1 and CDR2: SNHLY and FYNNEI. Losses at the gene ends were 6 bases for V and 2 bases for J; bases not matched to a gene: 4. The CDR3 loop spans 14 amino acids. CDR3 loop: CASSQTSGQETQYF. CDR3 DNA: TGTGCCAGCAGCCAGACTAGCGGTCAAGAGACCCAGTACTTC.

This clone was observed once. The CDR3 region is CASSLNRGIIHF. The CDR3 coding sequence is TGTGCCAGCAGTTTAAACAGGGGGATCATCCACTTT. The gene calls are TRBV28 and TRBJ1-6; 8 nucleotides align to TRBD1. The CDR3 spans 12 residues. Trimming took 2 bases from V and 17 from J; bases not matched to a gene: 5. Per germline, CDR1 MDHEN and CDR2 SYDVKM.

The chain joins TRBV30 to TRBJ1-1, with 8 nucleotides matching TRBD1. CDR3 length: 12 amino acids. Germline CDR1 GTSNPN, CDR2 SVGIG (reference sequence). The V segment lost 7 bases and the J segment 1 base; nucleotides outside the gene matches: 2. CDR3 protein: CALQGGNTEAFF. The DNA for the CDR3 is TGTGCCTTACAGGGGGGGAACACTGAAGCTTTCTTT.

The chain is built from TRBV30 and TRBJ2-7; possibly TRBD2 for D (5 bases). The CDR3 loop spans 12 amino acids. The germline V and J ends were trimmed by 0 bases and 5 bases, with 8 bases remaining between them. Germline CDR1 reads GTSNPN; CDR2 reads SVGIG (reference sequence). The CDR3, as DNA: TGTGCCTGGAGTGTCAGCGGCCACGAGCAGTACTTC. As protein: CAWSVSGHEQYF. Variable domain in full (rest from reference TRBV30 and TRBJ2-7): SQTIHQWPATLVQPVGSPLSLECTVEGTSNPNLYWYRQAAGRGLQLLFYSVGIGQISSEVPQNLSASRPQDRQFILSSKKLLLSDSGFYLCAWSVSGHEQYFGPGTRLTVT.

For the CDR3, the DNA is TGCGCCAGCCACACTCCCGACAGGGCGCAAGAGACCCAGTACTTC. It yields the protein CASHTPDRAQETQYF. The J gene is TRBJ2-5, the V gene TRBV5-1; 7 bases match TRBD1. CDR1 is SGHRS and CDR2 is YFSETQ in the germline V gene. The CDR3 runs to 15 residues. The trim removed 7 bases at V and 2 bases at J, leaving 11 bases unmatched.

The chain has TRBV7-9 and TRBJ2-1, with 8 bases aligning to TRBD2. Trimming took 9 bases from V and 3 from J; bases not matched to a gene: 4. This CDR3 has 13 amino acids. Per germline, CDR1 SEHNR and CDR2 FQNEAQ (reference sequence). CDR3 DNA: TGTGCCAGTAGGGGACTAGTCTACAATGAGCAGTTCTTC. Translating it yields CASRGLVYNEQFF.

The CDR3 DNA reads as TGTGCCAGCAGCTTAGAACAGGGGCGCCATTCACCCCTCCACTTT. The encoded protein is CASSLEQGRHSPLHF. The rearrangement uses TRBV7-9 and TRBJ1-6; 7 bases align to TRBD1. Germline trimming cut 1 base from V and 8 bases from J; bases unmatched to any gene: 5. Germline CDR1 is SEHNR and CDR2 is FQNEAQ (reference sequence). This CDR3 has 15 residues.

The gene calls are TRBV19 and TRBJ2-2, with TRBD2 identical over 7 bases. CDR3 length equals 16 residues. CDR1 LNHDA and CDR2 SQIVND come from the germline V gene (reference sequence). V was clipped by 5 bases and J by 3 bases; unmatched bases: 9. For the CDR3, the DNA is TGTGCCAGTAGTCGCCCCTCTGGGGGGGACACCGGGGAGCTGTTTTTT. This gives the protein CASSRPSGGDTGELFF. Full variable domain (missing parts from reference TRBV19 and TRBJ2-2): DGGITQSPKYLFRKEGQNVTLSCEQNLNHDAMYWYRQDPGQGLRLIYYSQIVNDFQKGDIAEGYSVSREKKESFPLTVTSAQKNPTAFYLCASSRPSGGDTGELFFGEGSRLTVL.

The chain carries TRBV27 and TRBJ1-4; no definite D call. Germline V lookup: CDR1 MNHEY, CDR2 SMNVEV (reference sequence). The CDR3 runs 13 residues. V was pared by 5 bases and J by 5 bases, with 9 bases between. This CDR3 reads CASSTGMNEKLFF. CDR3 nucleotides: TGTGCCAGCAGTACCGGGATGAATGAAAAACTGTTTTTT.

The chain carries TRBV30 and TRBJ1-3; D perhaps matches TRBD1 (6 bases). Germline V gene lookup returns CDR1 GTSNPN and CDR2 SVGIG (reference sequence). The CDR3 has 12 amino acids. The germline V and J ends were trimmed by 3 bases and 9 bases, with 12 bases remaining between them. CDR3 nucleotide sequence: TGTGCCTGGAGAGGGGGAAGGGGCACCATATATTTT. Translation gives CAWRGGRGTIYF.

This rearrangement joins TRBV29-1 to TRBJ2-3, with 9 nucleotides matching TRBD1. In germline, CDR1 is SQVTM, CDR2 ANQGSEA. The J segment lost 4 bases and the V segment lost 7 bases, leaving 6 bases of the junction unmatched. The CDR3 spans 13 residues. CDR3 residues: CSGDTGGSDTQYF. The CDR3 DNA sequence: TGCAGCGGGGACACAGGGGGCTCAGATACGCAGTATTTT.

The V and J genes are TRBV27 and TRBJ1-3; D may be TRBD1 (5 bases). V lost 6 bases to trimming and J lost 2 bases, with 14 bases between them. CDR3 length: 15 amino acids. Germline CDR1 is MNHEY and CDR2 is SMNVEV (reference sequence). CDR3 sequence reads: CASSLGGGAGNTIYF. Written as DNA, the CDR3 is TGTGCCAGCAGCCTGGGAGGAGGGGCTGGAAACACCATATATTTT.

The chain has TRBV5-8 and TRBJ1-1; D ambiguous. The CDR3 spans 14 residues. The germline V gene encodes CDR1 SGHTS and CDR2 YDEGEE. V gave up 2 bases and J gave up 1 base, with 9 bases separating them. The CDR3 region is CASSFERANTEAFF. DNA for the CDR3: TGTGCCAGCAGCTTTGAGAGAGCGAACACTGAAGCTTTCTTT. Complete variable domain (other parts from reference TRBV5-8 and TRBJ1-1): EAGVTQSPTHLIKTRGQQATLRCSPISGHTSVYWYQQALGLGLQFLLWYDEGEERNRGNFPPRFSGRQFPNYSSELNVNALELEDSALYLCASSFERANTEAFFGQGTRLTVV.

The CDR3 DNA sequence: TGTGCCAGCAGCCCAGGGGGGACACCCCTCCACTTT. This sequence encodes CASSPGGTPLHF. The V and J genes are TRBV28 and TRBJ1-6, with 7 bases lining up with TRBD1. After removal of 6 bases from V and 11 bases from J, the junction contained 4 bases not matched to a gene. CDR1 and CDR2 (germline): MDHEN, SYDVKM. CDR3 length: 12 residues.

This chain links TRBV4-3 with TRBJ2-2; D possibly corresponds to TRBD2 (5 bases). Germline lookup yields CDR1 LGHNA and CDR2 YSLEER. This CDR3 is built from 15 residues. With 4 bases removed from V and 5 bases from J, the gap between germline ends came to 14 bases. The CDR3 DNA reads TGCGCCAGCAGCCCTTTTCGAGGAGGTACCGGGGAGCTGTTTTTT. Protein sequence: CASSPFRGGTGELFF.

The V call is TRBV9, the J call TRBJ1-3; D gene uncertain. Germline V lookup: CDR1 SGDLS, CDR2 YYNGEE. The V end lost 0 bases, the J end lost 4 bases, and 8 bases lay between the germline ends. The CDR3 has 14 residues. This CDR3 is CASSVGEHGNTIYF. CDR3 bases: TGTGCCAGCAGCGTAGGGGAGCACGGAAACACCATATATTTT.

The chain employs TRBV7-3 and TRBJ2-3; TRBD1 matches 12 bases. The CDR3 totals 14 residues. The V segment lost 5 bases and the J segment 7 bases; nucleotides outside the gene matches: 4. The germline V gene has CDR1 SGHTA and CDR2 FQGTGA. The CDR3 is CASSQGQGAYTQYF. The CDR3 DNA reads as TGTGCCAGCAGCCAGGGACAGGGGGCGTATACGCAGTATTTT.

The V call is TRBV7-2, the J call TRBJ1-6; possibly TRBD1 for D (6 bases). V was shortened by 5 bases and J by 11 bases, with 13 bases between the two germline ends. Germline loops: CDR1 SGHTA, CDR2 FQGNSA. CDR3 size: 13 residues. DNA of the CDR3: TGTGCCAGCAGCCGCTGGACAGTTACACCCCTCCACTTT. Protein product: CASSRWTVTPLHF. The full variable domain, with the rest looked up from reference TRBV7-2 and TRBJ1-6, is GAGVSQSPSNKVTEKGKDVELRCDPISGHTALYWYRQSLGQGLEFLIYFQGNSAPDKSGLPSDRFSAERTGGSVSTLTIQRTQQEDSAVYLCASSRWTVTPLHFGNGTRLTVT.

This chain connects TRBV28 to TRBJ2-6; possible D gene TRBD1, 5 bases. Between the trimmed V and J ends, which lost 0 bases and 0 bases, there was a span of 9 bases. Germline V gene data show CDR1 as MDHEN and CDR2 as SYDVKM. CDR3 size: 17 residues. Written as DNA, the CDR3 is TGTGCCAGCAGTTTATGGGGGCGGCTCTCTGGGGCCAACGTCCTGACTTTC. It encodes CASSLWGRLSGANVLTF.

The gene calls are TRBV3-1 (or the pseudogene TRBV3-2) and TRBJ2-3, with D possibly TRBD2 on 5 matching bases. The CDR3 is 12 residues long. Per germline, CDR1 LGHDT and CDR2 YNNKEL (reference sequence). V gave up 4 bases and J gave up 6 bases, with 8 bases separating them. In DNA, the CDR3 is TGTGCCAGCAGCCTCACTAGGGATACGCAGTATTTT. Its protein is CASSLTRDTQYF.

The genes are TRBV6-5 and TRBJ1-2; a possible D gene is TRBD1 (6 bases). The CDR3 is made up of 15 amino acids. In germline, CDR1 is MNHEY, CDR2 SVGAGI. The V end lost 6 bases, the J end lost 8 bases, and 22 bases lay between the germline ends. CDR3 residues: CASSSRRSGGIGYTF. As DNA, the CDR3 is TGTGCCAGCAGCTCCCGGCGTTCGGGGGGCATCGGCTACACCTTC.

V gene TRBV6-1 combines with J gene TRBJ1-1; 7 positions match TRBD1. V shed 3 bases, J shed 4 bases, and the junction held 2 bases outside the gene matches. Germline V CDR1 and CDR2: MNHNS, SASEGT. The CDR3 contains 13 residues. In DNA, the CDR3 is TGTGCCAGCAGTGACAACAGGGGCACTGAAGCTTTCTTT. Translation: CASSDNRGTEAFF.

The rearrangement uses TRBV28 and TRBJ1-1; 7 bases agree with TRBD1. J gave up 2 bases and V 10 bases, and 4 bases lay outside the gene matches. Germline V CDR1 and CDR2: MDHEN, SYDVKM. This CDR3 region has 12 residues. The CDR3: CATDRVNTEAFF. The CDR3 nucleotides read TGTGCCACAGACAGGGTAAACACTGAAGCTTTCTTT.

The chain couples TRBV6-6 to TRBJ1-1, with TRBD1 as a possible D gene (5 bases). CDR1 is MNHNY and CDR2 is SVGAGI in the germline V gene (reference sequence). The V end lost 2 bases, the J end lost 5 bases, and 12 bases lay between the germline ends. The CDR3 contains 14 residues. As DNA, the CDR3 is TGTGCCAGCAGTTACCCGGGGGGGAATACTGAAGCTTTCTTT. This codes for CASSYPGGNTEAFF.

V and J are TRBV28 and TRBJ2-7; maybe TRBD2 (5 bases). V gave up 2 bases and J gave up 2 bases, with 7 bases separating them. CDR1 and CDR2 (germline): MDHEN, SYDVKM. The CDR3 consists of 13 residues. In nucleotides, the CDR3 is TGTGCCAGCAGTTTAGGAGGAACCTACGAGCAGTACTTC. This translates into CASSLGGTYEQYF.

The chain carries TRBV9 and TRBJ2-2; tentative D call: TRBD1 (5 bases). Germline loops: CDR1 SGDLS, CDR2 YYNGEE. The V end was cut by 1 base, the J end by 6 bases, with 7 bases between. The CDR3 has 13 amino acids. CDR3: CASSVQGPGELFF. The CDR3 DNA reads TGTGCCAGCAGCGTACAGGGTCCCGGGGAGCTGTTTTTT.

The rearrangement joins TRBV7-3 to TRBJ2-1; 14 bases agree with TRBD2. The CDR3 totals 15 residues. Germline CDR1 SGHTA, CDR2 FQGTGA. The trim removed 5 bases at V and 8 bases at J, leaving 5 bases unmatched. The DNA for the CDR3 is TGTGCCAGCAGCCCCGGACTAGCGGGGGGTCATGAGCAGTTCTTC. It is translated as CASSPGLAGGHEQFF. The full variable domain, in which reference TRBV7-3 and TRBJ2-1 provide the parts outside the CDR3, is GAGVSQTPSNKVTEKGKYVELRCDPISGHTALYWYRQSLGQGPEFLIYFQGTGAADDSGLPNDRFFAVRPEGSVSTLKIQRTERGDSAVYLCASSPGLAGGHEQFFGPGTRLTVL.

This clone is a singleton in its sample. The CDR3 loop is CASHLRGPDTEAFF. The CDR3 coding sequence is TGTGCCAGCCACCTCAGGGGGCCTGACACTGAAGCTTTCTTT. The rearrangement links TRBV6-5 to TRBJ1-1, with 8 bases that match TRBD1. This CDR3 is built from 14 residues. The junction had 8 bases not matched to a gene; V was cut back by 8 bases and J by 3 bases. Germline assignment: CDR1 MNHEY and CDR2 SVGAGI.

CDR3: CATSKQGSYNEQFF. For the CDR3, the DNA is TGTGCCACCAGCAAACAGGGATCCTACAATGAGCAGTTCTTC. The genes are TRBV15 and TRBJ2-1; a possible D gene is TRBD1 (6 bases). V dropped 4 bases and J dropped 1 base, with 8 bases sitting between them. The CDR3 is made up of 14 amino acids. Germline CDR1 reads LNHNV; CDR2 reads YYDKDF (reference sequence).